This T cell receptor (beta chain) was recorded in a study of blood T cell repertoires in COVID-19. About the study: The origin of the acute and convalescent COVID-19 samples was the United States, Italy and Spain. Sample material is recorded as cDNA or gDNA derived from T cells, B-cell-depleted T cells, or PBMCs.

As handled by the study authors: Using reference gene primer amplification, nucleated cell counts were estimated. The repertoire was sequenced with immunoSEQ multiplex PCR; TCRdb's copy has only in-frame clones and lacks some. The V and J calls and clone size were taken over from that table, and D and trimming were inferred from the DNA. The table includes fewer than 80,000 clones, 80% to 90% detected once. The source material was peripheral blood. This TCR derives from a woman aged 45-60 years with active COVID-19.

CDR3 amino acids: CASSLGTSNSKNIQYF. CDR3 nucleotide sequence: TGTGCCAGCAGCTTAGGGACATCTAACAGCAAAAACATTCAGTACTTC. The genes are TRBV7-9 and TRBJ2-4; D perhaps matches TRBD1 (5 bases). Germline V lookup: CDR1 SEHNR, CDR2 FQNEAQ (reference sequence). The CDR3 covers 16 residues. Trimming took off 1 base at V and 3 bases at J, with 13 bases between the two ends.